These 5 T cell receptor beta chains share one sample of origin, sequenced in a study of control samples from healthy donors and cancer patients. Clones were sequenced by immunoSEQ multiplex PCR, and TCRdb holds only the in-frame ones, with some missing. The profile shows approximately 120,000 clones, around 89% of them singletons. Sequencing was done on a sample of blood. These receptors were taken from a woman in her fifties or sixties in good health.

The V call is TRBV29-1, the J call TRBJ2-1, with 8 bases lining up with TRBD1. V lost 6 bases, J lost 12 bases, and 13 bases stayed unmatched. Per germline, CDR1 SQVTM and CDR2 ANQGSEA. The CDR3 spans 13 residues. CDR3 region: CSVQPGQAIGQFF. As DNA, the CDR3 is TGCAGCGTGCAACCGGGACAGGCAATCGGGCAGTTCTTC.

V usage is TRBV12-5 and J usage is TRBJ1-5; possible D gene TRBD1, 6 bases. Germline V CDR1 and CDR2: LGHNT, FRNRAP. The CDR3 loop spans 13 amino acids. Trimming removed 2 bases from V and 6 bases from J, with 8 bases in between. For the CDR3, the DNA is TGTGCTAGTGGTTTGTGGGGGCGTCAGCCCCAGCATTTT. It codes for CASGLWGRQPQHF.

This chain joins TRBV18 and TRBJ2-3; D may be TRBD1 (7 bases). The germline V gene encodes CDR1 KGHSH and CDR2 LQKENI. This CDR3 comprises 15 residues. The germline V and J ends were trimmed by 5 bases and 3 bases, with 15 bases remaining between them. The CDR3: CASSYQTGRTDTQYF. In DNA, the CDR3 is TGTGCCAGCTCATATCAGACAGGGAGGACAGATACGCAGTATTTT.

V is TRBV7-2 and J is TRBJ2-1, with 8 positions matching TRBD2. V dropped 2 bases and J dropped 0; count of bases not matched to a gene: 6. CDR3 size: 17 residues. Per the germline V gene, CDR1 is SGHTA and CDR2 is FQGNSA. The CDR3 DNA reads as TGTGCCAGCAGCTTAAGAGGAAGCGGGAGCTCCTACAATGAGCAGTTCTTC. This encodes CASSLRGSGSSYNEQFF.

The rearrangement uses TRBV7-9 and TRBJ2-7, with D unresolved. The CDR3 totals 13 residues. Between the trimmed V and J ends, which lost 5 bases and 3 bases, there was a span of 11 bases. Germline CDR1 SEHNR, CDR2 FQNEAQ (reference sequence). Here the CDR3 reads CASSPPGYYEQYV. CDR3 nucleotide sequence: TGTGCCAGCAGCCCACCCGGATACTACGAGCAGTACGTC.